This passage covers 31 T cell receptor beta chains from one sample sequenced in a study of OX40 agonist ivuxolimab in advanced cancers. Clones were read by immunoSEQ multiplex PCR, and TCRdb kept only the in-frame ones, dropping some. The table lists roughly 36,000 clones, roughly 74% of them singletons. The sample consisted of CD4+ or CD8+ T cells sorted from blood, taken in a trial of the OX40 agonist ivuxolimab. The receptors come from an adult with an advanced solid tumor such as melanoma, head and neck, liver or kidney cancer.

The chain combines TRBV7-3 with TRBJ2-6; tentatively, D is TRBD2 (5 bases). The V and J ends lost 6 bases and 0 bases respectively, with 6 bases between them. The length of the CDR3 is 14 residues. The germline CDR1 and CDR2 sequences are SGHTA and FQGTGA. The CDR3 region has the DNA TGTGCCAGCAGTGGAGGCTCTGGGGCCAACGTCCTGACTTTC. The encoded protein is CASSGGSGANVLTF.

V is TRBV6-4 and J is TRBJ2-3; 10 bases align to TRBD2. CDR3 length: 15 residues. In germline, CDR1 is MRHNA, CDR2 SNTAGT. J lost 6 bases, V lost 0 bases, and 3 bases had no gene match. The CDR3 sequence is CASSDSSGGADTQYF. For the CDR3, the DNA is TGTGCCAGCAGTGACTCGAGCGGGGGGGCCGATACGCAGTATTTT.

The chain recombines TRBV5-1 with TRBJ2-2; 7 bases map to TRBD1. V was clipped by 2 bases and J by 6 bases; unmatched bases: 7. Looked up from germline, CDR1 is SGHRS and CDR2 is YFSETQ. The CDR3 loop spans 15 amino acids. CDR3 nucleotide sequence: TGCGCCAGCAGCTTAGAATCGACAGGGCCCGGGGAGCTGTTTTTT. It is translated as CASSLESTGPGELFF.

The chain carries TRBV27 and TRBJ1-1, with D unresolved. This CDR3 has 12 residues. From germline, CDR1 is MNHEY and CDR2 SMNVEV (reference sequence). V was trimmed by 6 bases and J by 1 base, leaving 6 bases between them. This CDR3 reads CASRSGNTEAFF. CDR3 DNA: TGTGCCAGCAGATCAGGGAACACTGAAGCTTTCTTT.

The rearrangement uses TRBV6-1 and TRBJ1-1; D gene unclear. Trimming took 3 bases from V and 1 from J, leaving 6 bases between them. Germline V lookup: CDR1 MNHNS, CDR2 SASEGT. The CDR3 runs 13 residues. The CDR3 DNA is TGTGCCAGCAGTGAGCCGGGGAACACTGAAGCTTTCTTT. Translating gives CASSEPGNTEAFF.

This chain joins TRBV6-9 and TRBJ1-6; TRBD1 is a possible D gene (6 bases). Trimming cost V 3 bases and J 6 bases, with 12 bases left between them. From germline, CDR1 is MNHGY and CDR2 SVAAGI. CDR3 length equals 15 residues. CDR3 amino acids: CASSYGGALNSPLHF. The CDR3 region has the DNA TGTGCCAGCAGTTACGGGGGGGCGCTTAATTCACCCCTCCACTTT.

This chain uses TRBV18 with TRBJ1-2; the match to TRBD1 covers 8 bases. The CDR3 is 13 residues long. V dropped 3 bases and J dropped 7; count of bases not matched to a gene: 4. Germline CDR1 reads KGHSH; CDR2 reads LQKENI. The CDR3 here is CASSPGQDRGYTF. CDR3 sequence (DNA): TGTGCCAGCTCACCGGGACAGGATCGTGGCTACACCTTC.

The DNA for the CDR3 is TGTGCCAGCAGTTACGACACTCCTAGCACAGATACGCAGTATTTT. As protein: CASSYDTPSTDTQYF. This chain links TRBV6-5 with TRBJ2-3; D is unresolved. Trimming took off 2 bases at V and 0 bases at J, with 9 bases between the two ends. This CDR3 region has 15 residues. Germline V CDR1 and CDR2: MNHEY, SVGAGI.

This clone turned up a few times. The CDR3 is CASSSRQGKGSEQYV. As DNA, the CDR3 is TGTGCCAGCAGCTCCAGACAGGGAAAGGGCTCCGAGCAGTACGTC. The chain links TRBV11-2 to TRBJ2-7, with 7 bases matching TRBD1. In germline, CDR1 is SGHAT, CDR2 FQNNGV. The V and J ends lost 4 bases and 6 bases, in that order; junction bases with no gene match: 12. The CDR3 sequence is 15 residues long.

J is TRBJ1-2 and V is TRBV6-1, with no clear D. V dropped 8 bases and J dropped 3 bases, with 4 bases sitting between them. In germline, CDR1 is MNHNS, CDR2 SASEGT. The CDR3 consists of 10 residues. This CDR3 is CASGDYGYTF. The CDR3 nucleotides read TGTGCCAGCGGGGACTATGGCTACACCTTC.

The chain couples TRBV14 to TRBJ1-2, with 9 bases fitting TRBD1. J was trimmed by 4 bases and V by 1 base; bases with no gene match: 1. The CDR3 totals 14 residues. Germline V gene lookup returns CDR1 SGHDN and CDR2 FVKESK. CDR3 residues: CASSQGQGVYGYTF. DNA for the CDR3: TGTGCCAGCAGCCAAGGACAGGGGGTCTATGGCTACACCTTC.

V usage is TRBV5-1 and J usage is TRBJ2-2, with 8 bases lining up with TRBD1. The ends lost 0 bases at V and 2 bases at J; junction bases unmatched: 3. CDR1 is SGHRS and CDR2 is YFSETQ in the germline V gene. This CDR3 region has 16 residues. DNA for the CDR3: TGCGCCAGCAGCTTGGTTGGACAGGGAAACACCGGGGAGCTGTTTTTT. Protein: CASSLVGQGNTGELFF.

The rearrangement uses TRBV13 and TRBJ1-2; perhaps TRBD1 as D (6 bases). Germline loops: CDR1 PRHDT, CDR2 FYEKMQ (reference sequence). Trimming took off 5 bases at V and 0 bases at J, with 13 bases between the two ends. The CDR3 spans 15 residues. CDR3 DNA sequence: TGTGCCAGCAGCCCCCGACAGGTCGCTAACTATGGCTACACCTTC. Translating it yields CASSPRQVANYGYTF.

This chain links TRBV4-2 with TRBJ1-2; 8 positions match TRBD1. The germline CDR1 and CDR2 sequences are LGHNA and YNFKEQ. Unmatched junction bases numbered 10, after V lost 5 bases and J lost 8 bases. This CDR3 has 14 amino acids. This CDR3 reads CASSTVPDRGGYTF. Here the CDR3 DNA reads TGTGCCAGCAGCACGGTCCCTGACAGGGGCGGCTACACCTTC.

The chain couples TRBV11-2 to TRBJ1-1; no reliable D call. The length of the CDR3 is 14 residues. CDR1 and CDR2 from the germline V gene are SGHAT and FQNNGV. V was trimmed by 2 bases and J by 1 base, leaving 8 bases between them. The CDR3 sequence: CASSLWRENTEAFF. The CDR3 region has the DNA TGTGCCAGCAGCTTATGGCGGGAGAACACTGAAGCTTTCTTT.

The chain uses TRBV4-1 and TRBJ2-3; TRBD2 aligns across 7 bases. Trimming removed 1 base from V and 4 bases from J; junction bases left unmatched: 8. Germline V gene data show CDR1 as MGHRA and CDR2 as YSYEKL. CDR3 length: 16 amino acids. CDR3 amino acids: CASSQAGGRVADTQYF. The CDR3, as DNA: TGCGCCAGCAGCCAAGCGGGGGGTCGTGTCGCAGATACGCAGTATTTT.

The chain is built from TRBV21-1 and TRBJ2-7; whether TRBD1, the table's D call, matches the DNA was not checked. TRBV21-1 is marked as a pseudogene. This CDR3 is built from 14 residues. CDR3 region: CASSKEGQGDEQYV. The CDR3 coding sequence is TGTGCCAGCAGCAAAGAGGGGCAGGGGGACGAGCAGTACGTC.

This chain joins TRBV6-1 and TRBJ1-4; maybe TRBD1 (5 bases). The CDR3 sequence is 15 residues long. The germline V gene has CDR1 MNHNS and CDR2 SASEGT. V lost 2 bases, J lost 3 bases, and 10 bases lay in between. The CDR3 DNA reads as TGTGCCAGCAGTGAAACTAGGGGTCCTAATGAAAAACTGTTTTTT. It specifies CASSETRGPNEKLFF.

Here the CDR3 DNA reads TGTGCCAGCAGTCAGGCGGGGAGGGGGGAGCTGTTTTTT. Translated: CASSQAGRGELFF. This rearrangement joins TRBV6-6 to TRBJ2-2, with a tentative D call TRBD2 (6 bases). Per germline, CDR1 MNHNY and CDR2 SVGAGI (reference sequence). The CDR3 covers 13 residues. V lost 5 bases and J 8 bases, leaving 12 bases between the germline ends.

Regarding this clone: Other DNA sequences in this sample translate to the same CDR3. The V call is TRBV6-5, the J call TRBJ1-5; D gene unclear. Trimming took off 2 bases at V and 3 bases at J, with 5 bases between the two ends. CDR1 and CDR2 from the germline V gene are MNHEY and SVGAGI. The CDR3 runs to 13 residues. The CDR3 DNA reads TGTGCCAGCAGTTACAGCCTCAATCAGCCCCAGCATTTT. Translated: CASSYSLNQPQHF.

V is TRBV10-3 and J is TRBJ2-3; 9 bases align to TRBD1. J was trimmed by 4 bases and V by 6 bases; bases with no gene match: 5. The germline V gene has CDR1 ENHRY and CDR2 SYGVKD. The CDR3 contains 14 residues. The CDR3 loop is CAIRNRGRPDTQYF. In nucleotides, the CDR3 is TGTGCCATCAGGAACAGGGGGCGCCCAGATACGCAGTATTTT.

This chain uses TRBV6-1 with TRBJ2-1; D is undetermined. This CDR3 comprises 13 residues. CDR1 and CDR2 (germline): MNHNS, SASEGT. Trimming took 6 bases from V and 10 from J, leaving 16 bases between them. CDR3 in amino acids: CASSSMKGEEQFF. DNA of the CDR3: TGTGCCAGCAGCTCTATGAAGGGTGAGGAGCAGTTCTTC.

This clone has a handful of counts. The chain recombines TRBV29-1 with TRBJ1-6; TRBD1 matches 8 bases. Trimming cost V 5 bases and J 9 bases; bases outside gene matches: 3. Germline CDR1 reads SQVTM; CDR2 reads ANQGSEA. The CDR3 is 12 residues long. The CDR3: CSVRQGSSPLHF. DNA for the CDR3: TGCAGCGTTCGACAGGGGAGTTCACCCCTCCACTTT.

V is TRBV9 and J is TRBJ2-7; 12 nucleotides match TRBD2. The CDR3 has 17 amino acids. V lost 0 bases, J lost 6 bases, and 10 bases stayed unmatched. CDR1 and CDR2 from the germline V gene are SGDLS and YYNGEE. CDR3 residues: CASSVDTSLAGGSEQYF. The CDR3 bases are TGTGCCAGCAGCGTAGACACCTCTCTAGCGGGGGGGAGCGAGCAGTACTTC.

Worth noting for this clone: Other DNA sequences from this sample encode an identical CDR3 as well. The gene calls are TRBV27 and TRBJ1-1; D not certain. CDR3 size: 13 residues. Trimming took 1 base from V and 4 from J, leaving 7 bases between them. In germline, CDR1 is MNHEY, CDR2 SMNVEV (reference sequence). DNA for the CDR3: TGTGCCAGCAGTTTATTTCGGGGCACTGAAGCTTTCTTT. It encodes CASSLFRGTEAFF.

The CDR3 DNA reads TGTGCCAGCTCGCTCCGGGACTCCGCCGAGCAGTACTTC. Translation: CASSLRDSAEQYF. The J gene is TRBJ2-7, the V gene TRBV18; tentatively, D is TRBD2 (6 bases). The CDR3 is 13 amino acids. With 6 bases removed from V and 6 bases from J, the gap between germline ends came to 15 bases. Germline-derived CDR1 and CDR2 are KGHSH and LQKENI.

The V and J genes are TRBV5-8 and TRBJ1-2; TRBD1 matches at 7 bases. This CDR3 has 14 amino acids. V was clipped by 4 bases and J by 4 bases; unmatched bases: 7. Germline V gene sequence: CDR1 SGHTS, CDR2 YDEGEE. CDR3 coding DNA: TGTGCCAGCAGCGAACGGACAGGCAGCTATGGCTACACCTTC. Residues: CASSERTGSYGYTF.

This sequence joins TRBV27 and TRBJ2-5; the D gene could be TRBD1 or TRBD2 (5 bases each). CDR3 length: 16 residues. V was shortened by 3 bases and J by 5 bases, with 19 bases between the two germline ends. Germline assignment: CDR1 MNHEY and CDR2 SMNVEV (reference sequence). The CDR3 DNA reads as TGTGCCAGCAGTTTGTTGACGCGGCAGGGCGGGGAGACCCAGTACTTC. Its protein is CASSLLTRQGGETQYF.

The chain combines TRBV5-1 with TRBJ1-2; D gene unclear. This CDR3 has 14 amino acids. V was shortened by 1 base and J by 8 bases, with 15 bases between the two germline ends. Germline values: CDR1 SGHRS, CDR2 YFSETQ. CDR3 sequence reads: CASSLRGLVEGYTF. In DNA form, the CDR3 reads TGCGCCAGCAGCTTGCGGGGTTTGGTTGAGGGCTACACCTTC.

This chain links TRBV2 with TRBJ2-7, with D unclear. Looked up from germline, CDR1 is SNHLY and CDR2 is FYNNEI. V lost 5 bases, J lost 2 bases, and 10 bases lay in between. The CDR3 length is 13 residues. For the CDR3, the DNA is TGTGCCAGCAGTCCAGGATCGACCTACGAGCAGTACTTC. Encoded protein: CASSPGSTYEQYF. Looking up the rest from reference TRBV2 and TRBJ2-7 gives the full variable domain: EPEVTQTPSHQVTQMGQEVILRCVPISNHLYFYWYRQILGQKVEFLVSFYNNEISEKSEIFDDQFSVERPDGSNFTLKIRSTKLEDSAMYFCASSPGSTYEQYFGPGTRLTVT.

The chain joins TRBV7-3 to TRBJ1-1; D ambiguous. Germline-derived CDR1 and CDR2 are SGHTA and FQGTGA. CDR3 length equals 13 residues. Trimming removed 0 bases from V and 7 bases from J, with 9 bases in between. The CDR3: CASSLTGWNEAFF. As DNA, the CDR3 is TGTGCCAGCAGCTTAACAGGCTGGAATGAAGCTTTCTTT.